This TCR beta chain was found in a study of blood T cell repertoires in COVID-19. The overall study: Samples of COVID-19 (acute and convalescent) were obtained from the United States, Italy and Spain. T cells, B-cell-depleted T cells, or PBMCs provided the cDNA or gDNA that served as material.

Per the study methods: Reference gene primer amplification gave estimated nucleated cell counts. Profiled with immunoSEQ multiplex PCR; TCRdb holds only in-frame clones, not every one. V and J calls and clone size follow that table, whereas D and trimming were derived from the DNA. The data contain approximately 230,000 clones, about 80% of them singletons. The CDR3 is 14 amino acids. Germline CDR1 and CDR2: LNHNV and YYDKDF (reference sequence). V was pared by 0 bases and J by 5 bases, with 8 bases between. The sequencing sample was made of peripheral blood. The TCR comes from an older man with acute or convalescent COVID-19. This sequence joins TRBV15 and TRBJ1-5; D gene uncertain. The CDR3 sequence: CATSREGGHQPQHF. CDR3 bases: TGTGCCACCAGCAGAGAAGGAGGACATCAGCCCCAGCATTTT. Full variable domain (remainder filled in from reference TRBV15 and TRBJ1-5): DAMVIQNPRYQVTQFGKPVTLSCSQTLNHNVMYWYQQKSSQAPKLLFHYYDKDFNNEADTPDNFQSRRPNTSFCFLDIRSPGLGDTAMYLCATSREGGHQPQHFGDGTRLSIL.